This paragraph covers one TCR beta chain sequence. It lacks a known antigen. It has no much larger one-base neighbor in the sample; base qualities were not kept. This entry is derived from a study of cytomegalovirus exposure and HLA in healthy donors (dated by TCRdb to about 2017). About the full investigation: In an earlier analysis of 587 of the donors, around 300 Gb of sequence data and some 100 million unique TCR beta sequences from 150 million to 200 million T cells were reported. About 310 gigabases of sequencing data and approximately 85 million unique TCR sequences were included in an early release covering roughly 600 HLA-typed donors. Among the approximately 400 genotyped donors, approximately 81% belonged to the genetic ancestry cluster associated with self-reported Caucasian donors. The study aimed to test whether signatures of past pathogen exposure could be identified by cataloging public T cell receptors. Using immunosequencing, the study profiled T cell repertoires from 640 or so subjects and related those repertoires to cytomegalovirus serostatus. In addition to the first cohort of approximately 670 subjects, a separate validation cohort of 130 or so different subjects was used. The study combined high-throughput TCR immunosequencing, statistical association of individual TCRs with disease status, and machine learning to predict cytomegalovirus infection status. A later analysis re-analyzed previously published TCR beta repertoires from approximately 700 donors and added high-resolution HLA genotyping to study TCR occurrence patterns. Rather than drawing on any new phenotypic data, the later analysis identified candidate immune exposures from TCR beta sequences and the way those sequences occurred across donors. An earlier analysis of some 500 of the donors used high-throughput TCR beta sequencing to judge whether each TCR beta V gene segment behaved as functional or pseudogenic. Alongside the repertoire data, information on donor age, sex, ethnicity and CMV serostatus was compiled. In a later genetic analysis, genome-wide SNP genotypes for about 65% of the 666 donors were used, and that subset was treated as a discovery cohort. All discovery cohort repertoires had been generated on a single sequencing platform. HLA typing included class I and class II loci at four-digit resolution. Typing coverage differed by locus: A, B, C, DRB1 and DQB1 were typed in roughly 629-630 donors, DQA1 in roughly 510, DPA1 in some 570, and DPB1 in approximately 450. Four to six DR-DQ haplotypes were handled as single units for association and clustering because linkage in the cohort was strong. On average, approximately 250,000 unique TCR beta nucleotide sequences were sequenced per donor among a few hundred genotyped donors of the cohort, with roughly 20% of those sequences being non-productive. Summary of the overall study and its limitations: HLA typing was unavailable for some donors at each locus, so association tests used only the typed subset. A cluster of highly shared sequence variants was judged likely to be a technical artifact of the sequencing pipeline. Several of the top co-occurrence clusters appeared to be linked to parvovirus B19, influenza, CMV and Epstein-Barr virus, according to a later analysis. In a later genetic analysis, fewer N-insertions in productive TCRs were reported among donors in an Asian-associated ancestry cluster than the approximately 710-donor mean. This cohort had only TCR beta chains sequenced, and the lack of alpha or paired-chain data limited which features could be detected. According to the authors, the approach could potentially be generalized to other disease states and immunological phenotypes. Because counts were too low, fewer than 20 rarely observed V segments, including chromosome 9 orphons, were excluded from the earlier analysis of 587 of the donors. Most CMV-associated TCR beta chains appeared to be HLA-restricted in a later analysis, and the HLA associations seemed to be driven largely by CMV exposure. According to a later analysis, TCR association rates differed among HLA loci, with DRB1 alleles showing the most associated TCRs and HLA-C alleles showing the fewest. In both the original and validation cohorts, the classifier was reported to diagnose cytomegalovirus status with high specificity and sensitivity. The study listed around 160 TCR beta chains as associated with cytomegalovirus. Immune exposure information for the cohort was limited to CMV serostatus. In vitro tests confirmed that a few of the cytomegalovirus-associated TCR beta chains recognize cytomegalovirus antigens. Strong co-occurrence of HLA alleles, especially DR and DQ, made assigning TCR associations to individual alleles difficult. In an earlier analysis of approximately 590 of the donors, most TCR beta V segments were observed in productive rearrangements about 87% or about 30% of the time, broadly matching IMGT annotations. Linkage disequilibrium might explain the correlated functional status among segregating V segments, but an unknown experimental factor could not be ruled out. The 87-base-pair reads could not distinguish some IMGT-functional V segments, including TRBV6-2 and TRBV6-3, so those segments were excluded. Sequencing depth was assumed to be roughly uniform across donors in the presence/absence analyses, though that assumption may not hold. Across donors, most TCR sequences were observed very rarely, whereas some public TCRs were present in many individuals. A later analysis found that HLA-associated TCR beta chains were more clonally expanded and had lower generation probabilities than equally common non-associated chains. A further reported finding was that TCR beta sequences accurately predicted the HLA-A and HLA-B alleles for most subjects in the first cohort. At a false discovery rate of 0.05, a later analysis linked around 17,000 TCR beta sequences to specific HLA alleles. A later genetic analysis associated a missense DCLRE1C variant with V-gene and J-gene trimming of TCR beta chains, and an independent cohort replicated the association.

The library was produced with the immunoSEQ multiplex PCR assay. A mixture of 60 forward primers for TCR Vbeta segments and 13 reverse primers for TCR Jbeta segments was used in the multiplex PCR. Amplification of the CDR3 region of rearranged TCR beta genes was performed with a multiplex PCR assay on genomic DNA. The amplified TCR beta libraries were sequenced on the Illumina HiSeq System as 87-base-pair reads. The study's processing was this. Across the roughly 600 repertoires, a later analysis counted tens of millions of unique TCR beta chains, around 10 million of which were shared by at least two donors. A nearest-neighbor algorithm error-corrected the raw reads and collapsed the reads into unique sequences, merging closely related sequences to remove PCR and sequencing errors. CDR3 sequences were aligned to IMGT reference sequences to assign V, D and J gene segments. For a sequence to be retained, a match of at least six nucleotides to both a V gene segment and a J gene segment was required. A rearrangement counted as productive if the CDR3 had no stop codons and remained in frame with V and J, and every other rearrangement counted as non-productive. Following IMGT convention, CDR3 was defined as the stretch from the second conserved V-encoded cysteine up to the conserved J-encoded phenylalanine. In an earlier analysis of just under 600 of the donors, sequences lacking an unambiguous match to a single V gene segment were excluded. In an earlier analysis of approximately 590 of the donors, a V segment was called functional when productive rearrangements were above 56.7%, and segregating when the standard deviation between donors exceeded 5%. A statistical classification framework was built to diagnose cytomegalovirus status from the catalog of TCR beta chain sequences. V and J gene assignment, in a later analysis, came from comparing TCR nucleotide sequences with IMGT/GENE-DB human TR gene sequences. A later analysis assigned CDR3 sequences and most-parsimonious VDJ recombination scenarios with the TCRdist pipeline. A later analysis defined each TCR beta chain by its CDR3 amino acid sequence plus V-gene family, and excluded reads lacking a unique V-gene family. To address suspected cross-contamination and a sequencing artifact, a later analysis removed roughly 640 highly shared, low-generation-probability nucleotide sequences. In a later analysis, a clonal expansion index for each public chain was calculated from normalized within-repertoire ranks of inferred template counts. In a later analysis, generation probabilities were computed with a VDJ recombination model fitted to out-of-frame rearrangements, and the resulting probabilities were checked against IGoR. In a later analysis, TCR-TCR, TCR-HLA and TCR-CMV co-occurrence was scored with hypergeometric tests, and a repertoire-size bias correction was applied to TCR pairs. To estimate false discovery rates, a later analysis permuted the HLA or CMV assignments 20 times. A later analysis grouped co-occurring TCRs with DBSCAN, adding TCRdist sequence similarity when clustering within HLA-allele-positive subsets. For co-occurrence clustering, repertoires with fewer than 30,000 or more than 120,000 public chains were excluded, along with five repertoires with anomalous nucleotide sharing. This is the immuneACCESS table as TCRdb keeps it, with only in-frame sequences that have V and J called. A part of the clones is gone; compared with another copy, unresolved V genes explain less than half, and the rest is unexplained. V, J and clone size are taken as reported in that table, and D and trimming were inferred from the DNA itself. In all, the sample holds roughly 130,000 clones, and more than 65% of those were seen once. About 2.6% of the sample is in the top ten clones.

From the cysteine up to the phenylalanine, the CDR3 has a length of 15 residues. The DNA shown is the 45-base CDR3, in frame from base 1. After removal of 6 bases from V and 6 bases from J, the junction retains 14 bases not matched to a gene. CDR1 is given as WSHSY and CDR2 as SAAADI, both from the germline V gene. In total, about 650 healthy bone marrow donors made up the cohort. Cohort members were all nominally healthy when sampled, although unrecorded immune exposures were likely present. The donor tested CMV seropositive, placing the donor among the approximately 290 seropositive members of the cohort. A peripheral blood sample was provided by each donor, and peripheral blood mononuclear cells were used for TCR beta sequencing. Genomic DNA extraction from the blood cell samples was performed with the Qiagen DNeasy Blood Extraction Kit.

The clonotype originates from a woman aged 55-70 years in good health and CMV-seropositive. The rearranged segments are TRBV10-2 and TRBJ2-7, with 7 junctional bases fitting TRBD2. Sequenced input: PBMCs. The CDR3 protein: CASSRGRDLRGEQYF. The DNA sequence reads TGCGCCAGCAGCCGGGGGAGGGACCTCCGCGGCGAGCAGTACTTC.